Listed here are 20 T cell receptor beta chains from one sample, sequenced in a study of OX40 agonist ivuxolimab in advanced cancers. Measured with immunoSEQ multiplex PCR; TCRdb has only the in-frame clones, and not every one. The profile shows some 77,000 clones, around nine tenths of them singletons. This material consisted of CD4+ or CD8+ T cells sorted from blood, taken in a trial of the OX40 agonist ivuxolimab. The receptors originated from an adult with an advanced solid tumor such as melanoma, head and neck, liver or kidney cancer.

The chain combines TRBV27 with TRBJ2-2, with 7 bases identical to TRBD1. Germline V gene data show CDR1 as MNHEY and CDR2 as SMNVEV (reference sequence). The CDR3 runs to 17 residues. V lost 3 bases and J lost 0; bases outside the gene matches: 7. The CDR3 sequence: CASSFFGTASNTGELFF. The DNA of the CDR3 is TGTGCCAGCAGTTTCTTTGGGACAGCTTCGAACACCGGGGAGCTGTTTTTT.

The rearrangement uses TRBV7-9 and TRBJ2-1, with 9 positions matching TRBD2. The germline CDR1 and CDR2 sequences are SEHNR and FQNEAQ (reference sequence). V shed 5 bases and J 13 bases; nucleotides not matched to a gene: 12. This CDR3 has 14 residues. The CDR3 here is CASSTGLAYPRQFF. CDR3 nucleotides: TGTGCCAGCAGCACGGGACTAGCTTATCCTAGACAGTTCTTC.

The sample holds one count of this clone. This chain joins TRBV7-3 and TRBJ2-6; D may be TRBD2 (5 bases). This CDR3 contains 16 residues. V lost 5 bases to trimming and J lost 2 bases, with 13 bases between them. Germline CDR1 SGHTA, CDR2 FQGTGA. In nucleotides, the CDR3 is TGTGCCAGCAGCCCGACCGGCGGGCCTGGGGCCAACGTCCTGACTTTC. Protein product: CASSPTGGPGANVLTF.

The J gene is TRBJ2-7, the V gene TRBV9; D might be TRBD1 or TRBD2, each matching 5 bases. Deletions cut 0 bases from V and 0 bases from J, with 10 bases between. The germline CDR1 and CDR2 sequences are SGDLS and YYNGEE. The CDR3 runs 15 residues. As DNA, the CDR3 is TGTGCCAGCAGCGTAGACGGGACCTACTCCTACGAGCAGTACTTC. Protein: CASSVDGTYSYEQYF.

The chain is built from TRBV19 and TRBJ1-5; 9 positions agree with TRBD1. Trimming at V came to 3 bases and at J to 4 bases, leaving 7 bases not matched to a gene. The CDR3 extends over 16 amino acids. CDR1 is LNHDA, CDR2 SQIVND, per germline (reference sequence). The CDR3 spells CASSMTGGWKNQPQHF. CDR3 nucleotide sequence: TGTGCCAGTAGTATGACAGGGGGTTGGAAGAATCAGCCCCAGCATTTT.

V and J are TRBV6-6 and TRBJ1-1; 8 positions agree with TRBD1. The CDR3 has 15 amino acids. CDR1 is MNHNY, CDR2 SVGAGI, per germline (reference sequence). With V trimmed by 6 bases and J by 3 bases, 9 bases remained unmatched. CDR3 loop: CASRARQGIDTEAFF. The CDR3 nucleotides read TGTGCCAGCAGGGCGAGACAGGGGATTGACACTGAAGCTTTCTTT.

The J gene is TRBJ2-3, the V gene TRBV6-5; D unclear. Germline V CDR1 and CDR2: MNHEY, SVGAGI. V lost 6 bases and J 8 bases, leaving 12 bases between the germline ends. The CDR3 is 12 amino acids. CDR3 DNA sequence: TGTGCCAGCAGAGTAAGCGCTGGTACGCAGTATTTT. Translation: CASRVSAGTQYF.

The rearrangement uses TRBV4-3 and TRBJ1-3, with D possibly matching TRBD1 (5 bases). The length of the CDR3 is 14 residues. Germline V gene lookup returns CDR1 LGHNA and CDR2 YSLEER. The V end lost 4 bases, the J end lost 1 base, and 8 bases lay between the germline ends. CDR3 sequence (DNA): TGCGCCAGCAGCCTAAGGGGTTCTGGAAACACCATATATTTT. Residues: CASSLRGSGNTIYF.

This clone was picked up one time. The V gene is TRBV7-2, the J gene TRBJ2-6, with D possibly being TRBD1 (7 bases). V was cut by 5 bases and J by 3 bases, with 17 bases left in between. This CDR3 has 17 amino acids. Germline V gene data show CDR1 as SGHTA and CDR2 as FQGNSA. This CDR3 reads CASSPGGGAGGANVLTF. Here the CDR3 DNA reads TGTGCCAGCAGCCCAGGAGGGGGCGCAGGTGGGGCCAACGTCCTGACTTTC.

This chain connects TRBV19 to TRBJ2-7, with 8 bases identical to TRBD1. Germline V gene data show CDR1 as LNHDA and CDR2 as SQIVND (reference sequence). There are 14 residues in the CDR3. The ends lost 6 bases at V and 5 bases at J; junction bases unmatched: 9. CDR3 sequence (DNA): TGTGCCAGTAGGACAGGGGCGTCTAGAGACGAGCAGTACTTC. As protein: CASRTGASRDEQYF.

The rearrangement joins TRBV28 to TRBJ1-2; D gene uncertain. The CDR3 is made up of 13 amino acids. The germline V and J ends were trimmed by 2 bases and 7 bases, with 11 bases remaining between them. Germline V gene sequence: CDR1 MDHEN, CDR2 SYDVKM. CDR3 nucleotides: TGTGCCAGCAGTTTACGCCGTGATTCTGGCTACACCTTC. Its protein is CASSLRRDSGYTF.

This chain links TRBV5-6 with TRBJ2-5; no clear D. Between the trimmed V and J ends, which lost 0 bases and 3 bases, there was a span of 0 bases. This CDR3 is built from 11 residues. Germline CDR1 SGHDT, CDR2 YYEEEE. The DNA for the CDR3 is TGTGCCAGCAGCTTGGAAGAGACCCAGTACTTC. Translating gives CASSLEETQYF.

The rearrangement joins TRBV5-4 to TRBJ2-5, with D perhaps TRBD1 (5 bases). Trimming pared 4 bases from V and 0 bases from J, leaving 10 bases between. The CDR3 is 14 amino acids. Per germline, CDR1 SGHNT and CDR2 YYREEE (reference sequence). The DNA of the CDR3 is TGTGCCAGCAGCCTATTGGACAACCAAGAGACCCAGTACTTC. Translation gives CASSLLDNQETQYF.

The chain has TRBV19 and TRBJ1-5; no reliable D call. Germline CDR1 and CDR2: LNHDA and SQIVND (reference sequence). The V gene lost 7 bases and the J gene lost 3 bases, with 19 bases spanning the gap. The CDR3 is 16 amino acids. CDR3: CASISGGSLANQPQHF. For the CDR3, the DNA is TGTGCCAGTATCTCGGGCGGATCTTTAGCCAATCAGCCCCAGCATTTT.

The rearrangement uses TRBV6-6 and TRBJ1-5; D is undetermined. CDR3 length: 13 residues. V shed 4 bases and J shed 1 base, with 5 bases lying between them. Germline V gene data show CDR1 as MNHNY and CDR2 as SVGAGI (reference sequence). The CDR3 nucleotides are TGTGCCAGCAGTTCTTTCAGCAATCAGCCCCAGCATTTT. Its protein product is CASSSFSNQPQHF.

V and J are TRBV5-4 and TRBJ1-2; 9 bases agree with TRBD1. Per germline, CDR1 SGHNT and CDR2 YYREEE (reference sequence). The V segment lost 4 bases and the J segment 7 bases; nucleotides outside the gene matches: 8. The CDR3 spans 14 residues. The chain's CDR3 is CASSHRDREGGYTF. CDR3 bases: TGTGCCAGCAGCCACCGGGACAGGGAGGGTGGCTACACCTTC. Looking up the rest from reference TRBV5-4 and TRBJ1-2 gives the full variable domain: ETGVTQSPTHLIKTRGQQVTLRCSSQSGHNTVSWYQQALGQGPQFIFQYYREEENGRGNFPPRFSGLQFPNYSSELNVNALELDDSALYLCASSHRDREGGYTFGSGTRLTVV.

The CDR3: CSVEMETQYF. The CDR3 DNA reads as TGCAGCGTTGAAATGGAGACCCAGTACTTC. J is TRBJ2-5 and V is TRBV29-1; D ambiguous. CDR1 and CDR2 from the germline V gene are SQVTM and ANQGSEA. CDR3 length: 10 residues. V lost 2 bases, J lost 5 bases, and 3 bases lay in between.

The V and J genes are TRBV9 and TRBJ2-1, with a weak D call TRBD1 (8 bases). V was clipped by 4 bases and J by 9 bases, with 17 bases between them. The CDR3 length is 14 residues. Germline lookup yields CDR1 SGDLS and CDR2 YYNGEE. This CDR3 reads CASSPSTGGVEQFF. CDR3 nucleotides: TGTGCCAGCAGCCCATCAACAGGGGGGGTTGAGCAGTTCTTC.

This clone was seen just once. J is TRBJ1-1 and V is TRBV11-3; 7 nucleotides line up with TRBD1. From germline, CDR1 is SGHNT and CDR2 YENEEA. Trimming at V came to 5 bases and at J to 4 bases, leaving 7 bases not matched to a gene. CDR3 length equals 14 residues. Here the CDR3 DNA reads TGTGCCAGCAGCCTTCGGACAGGCAGCACTGAAGCTTTCTTT. This translates into CASSLRTGSTEAFF. Full variable domain (remainder filled in from reference TRBV11-3 and TRBJ1-1): EAGVVQSPRYKIIEKKQPVAFWCNPISGHNTLYWYLQNLGQGPELLIRYENEEAVDDSQLPKDRFSAERLKGVDSTLKIQPAELGDSAVYLCASSLRTGSTEAFFGQGTRLTVV.

CDR3 sequence (DNA): TGTGCCAGCGGCGATGGCTACAATGAGCAGTTCTTC. Protein: CASGDGYNEQFF. V gene TRBV11-3 combines with J gene TRBJ2-1; D remains unclear. The V gene lost 8 bases and the J gene lost 3 bases, with 8 bases spanning the gap. CDR3 length: 12 amino acids. Germline-derived CDR1 and CDR2 are SGHNT and YENEEA. Full variable domain (rest looked up from reference TRBV11-3 and TRBJ2-1): EAGVVQSPRYKIIEKKQPVAFWCNPISGHNTLYWYLQNLGQGPELLIRYENEEAVDDSQLPKDRFSAERLKGVDSTLKIQPAELGDSAVYLCASGDGYNEQFFGPGTRLTVL.